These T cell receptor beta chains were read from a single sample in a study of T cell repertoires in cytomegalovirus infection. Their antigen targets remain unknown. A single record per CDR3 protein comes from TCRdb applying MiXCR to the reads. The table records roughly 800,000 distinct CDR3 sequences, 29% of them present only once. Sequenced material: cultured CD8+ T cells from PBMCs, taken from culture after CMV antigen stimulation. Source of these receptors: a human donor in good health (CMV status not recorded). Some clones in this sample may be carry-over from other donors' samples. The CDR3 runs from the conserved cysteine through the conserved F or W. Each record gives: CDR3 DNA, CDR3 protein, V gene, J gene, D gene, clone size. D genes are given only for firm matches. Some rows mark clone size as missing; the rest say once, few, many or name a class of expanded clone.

CDR3nt: TGTGCCAGCAGCCAAGGCGGACAGGGGCGGGATGAGCAGTTCTTC
CDR3aa: CASSQGGQGRDEQFF
v_gene: TRBV4-1
j_gene: TRBJ2-1
d_gene: TRBD1
abundance: -

CDR3nt: TGTGCCAGCAGCGGGCCCCCAAGGGACACTGAAGCTTTCTTT
CDR3aa: CASSGPPRDTEAFF
v_gene: TRBV12-3/TRBV12-4
j_gene: TRBJ1-1
d_gene: -
abundance: -

CDR3nt: TGCGCCAGCAGTCTGGGATGGACAGATCCCTATGGCTACACCTTC
CDR3aa: CASSLGWTDPYGYTF
v_gene: TRBV10-2
j_gene: TRBJ1-2
d_gene: -
abundance: few

CDR3nt: TGTGCCAGCAGCTTAGGTCTTAATAGCAATCAGCCCCAGCATTTT
CDR3aa: CASSLGLNSNQPQHF
v_gene: TRBV7-8
j_gene: TRBJ1-5
d_gene: -
abundance: -

CDR3nt: TGTGCCAGCAGCTTAGGTCCAACGACTATCTACGAGCAGTACTTC
CDR3aa: CASSLGPTTIYEQYF
v_gene: TRBV7-6
j_gene: TRBJ2-7
d_gene: -
abundance: -

CDR3nt: TGTGCCAGCAGCCAACGGACAGGGCAAGGAGATACGCAGTATTTT
CDR3aa: CASSQRTGQGDTQYF
v_gene: TRBV14
j_gene: TRBJ2-3
d_gene: TRBD1
abundance: few

CDR3nt: TGTGCCAGCAGTTGGAATACAGGGGGAAGCGACGAGCAGTACTTC
CDR3aa: CASSWNTGGSDEQYF
v_gene: TRBV27
j_gene: TRBJ2-7
d_gene: TRBD1
abundance: -

CDR3nt: TGCAGTGCCCCAGAACAGGGTAAATCTGAAGCTTTCTTT
CDR3aa: CSAPEQGKSEAFF
v_gene: TRBV20-1
j_gene: TRBJ1-1
d_gene: -
abundance: -

CDR3nt: TGTGCCAGCAGCTTCTCAAGCGACCATAGCGGGGGGACCTACAATGAGCAGTTCTTC
CDR3aa: CASSFSSDHSGGTYNEQFF
v_gene: TRBV7-9
j_gene: TRBJ2-1
d_gene: TRBD2
abundance: many

CDR3nt: TGTGCCAGCAGTGAAAACAGGGGGATGACAGATACGCAGTATTTT
CDR3aa: CASSENRGMTDTQYF
v_gene: TRBV6-1
j_gene: TRBJ2-3
d_gene: TRBD1
abundance: -

CDR3nt: TGTGCCAGCAGTTTAGTCCAGGGCCAAGAGACCCAGTACTTC
CDR3aa: CASSLVQGQETQYF
v_gene: TRBV12-3/TRBV12-4
j_gene: TRBJ2-5
d_gene: -
abundance: few

CDR3nt: TGCGCCAGCAGCCCCGTTTCTCCGGGACAGAACTACAATGAGCAGTTCTTC
CDR3aa: CASSPVSPGQNYNEQFF
v_gene: TRBV4-1
j_gene: TRBJ2-1
d_gene: TRBD1
abundance: -

CDR3nt: TGTGCCAGCAGCGTGACAGGGGGCGAGCTCAACAATGAGCAGTTCTTC
CDR3aa: CASSVTGGELNNEQFF
v_gene: TRBV7-6
j_gene: TRBJ2-1
d_gene: TRBD1
abundance: few

CDR3nt: TGTGCCAGCAGTTTATCGGGTCTTGCCGAGCAGTACTTC
CDR3aa: CASSLSGLAEQYF
v_gene: TRBV27
j_gene: TRBJ2-7
d_gene: -
abundance: -

CDR3nt: TGTGCCAGCAGCCCCGACGGTGGACTATTTCAGGGGGAGACCCAGTACTTC
CDR3aa: CASSPDGGLFQGETQYF
v_gene: TRBV7-2
j_gene: TRBJ2-5
d_gene: -
abundance: few

CDR3nt: TGTGCCACCAGCTTGACGCAGGAGGCTGAAGCTTTCTTT
CDR3aa: CATSLTQEAEAFF
v_gene: TRBV24-1
j_gene: TRBJ1-1
d_gene: -
abundance: -

CDR3nt: TGTGCCAGTGGCCGGGACAGCACCTTCGGTGGCTACACCTTC
CDR3aa: CASGRDSTFGGYTF
v_gene: TRBV19
j_gene: TRBJ1-2
d_gene: TRBD1
abundance: few

CDR3nt: TGTGCCAGCAGCTTAGCCTCCGGGACAGGCACAGATACGCAGTATTTT
CDR3aa: CASSLASGTGTDTQYF
v_gene: TRBV11-3
j_gene: TRBJ2-3
d_gene: TRBD1
abundance: few

CDR3nt: TGTGCCAGCACCGGGGACCGGAGCTCCTATAATTCACCCCTCCACTTT
CDR3aa: CASTGDRSSYNSPLHF
v_gene: TRBV6-1
j_gene: TRBJ1-6
d_gene: -
abundance: many

CDR3nt: TGTGCCAGTAGTATCGGTGACGTCAATGAGCAGTTCTTC
CDR3aa: CASSIGDVNEQFF
v_gene: TRBV19
j_gene: TRBJ2-1
d_gene: -
abundance: few

CDR3nt: TGTGCCAGCAGCGGAAAGGGGATTACTAATGAAAAACTGTTTTTT
CDR3aa: CASSGKGITNEKLFF
v_gene: TRBV7-9
j_gene: TRBJ1-4
d_gene: -
abundance: many

CDR3nt: TGTGCCATCAGTGACAGGGGCCAGGCCGCTAGCACAGATACGCAGTATTTT
CDR3aa: CAISDRGQAASTDTQYF
v_gene: TRBV10-3
j_gene: TRBJ2-3
d_gene: -
abundance: -

CDR3nt: TGCAGCGTCAAACCAGTAGATAATGAAAAACTGTTTTTT
CDR3aa: CSVKPVDNEKLFF
v_gene: TRBV29-1
j_gene: TRBJ1-4
d_gene: -
abundance: few

CDR3nt: TGTGCCAGTAGTATAGCGGCCGTGGGGGGCGAGCAGTACTTC
CDR3aa: CASSIAAVGGEQYF
v_gene: TRBV19
j_gene: TRBJ2-7
d_gene: -
abundance: -